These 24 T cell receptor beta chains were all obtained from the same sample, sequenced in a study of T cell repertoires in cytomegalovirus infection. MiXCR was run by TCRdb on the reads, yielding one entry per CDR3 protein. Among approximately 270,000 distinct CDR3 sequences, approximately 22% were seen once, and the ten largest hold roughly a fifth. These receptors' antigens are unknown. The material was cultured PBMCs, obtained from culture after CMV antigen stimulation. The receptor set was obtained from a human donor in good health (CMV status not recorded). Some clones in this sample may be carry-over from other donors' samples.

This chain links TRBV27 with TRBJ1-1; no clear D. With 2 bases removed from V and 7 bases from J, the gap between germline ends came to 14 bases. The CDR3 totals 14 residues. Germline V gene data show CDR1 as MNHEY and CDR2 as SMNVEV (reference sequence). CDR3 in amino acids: CASSLKIQTHEAFF. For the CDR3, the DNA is TGTGCCAGCAGTTTAAAGATTCAGACCCATGAAGCTTTCTTT.

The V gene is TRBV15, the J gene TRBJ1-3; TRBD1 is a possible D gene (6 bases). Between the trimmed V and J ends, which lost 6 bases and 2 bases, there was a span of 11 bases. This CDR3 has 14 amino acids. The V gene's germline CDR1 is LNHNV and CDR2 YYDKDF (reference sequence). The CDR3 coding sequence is TGTGCCACCAGTCCAAGGGGGGCTGGAAACACCATATATTTT. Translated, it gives CATSPRGAGNTIYF.

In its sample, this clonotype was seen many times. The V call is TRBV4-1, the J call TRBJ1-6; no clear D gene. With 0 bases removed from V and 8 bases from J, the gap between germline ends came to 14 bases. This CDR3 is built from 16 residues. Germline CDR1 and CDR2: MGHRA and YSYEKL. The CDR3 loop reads CASSQDHVSQYSPLHF. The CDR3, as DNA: TGCGCCAGCAGCCAAGATCATGTGAGTCAGTATTCACCCCTCCACTTT.

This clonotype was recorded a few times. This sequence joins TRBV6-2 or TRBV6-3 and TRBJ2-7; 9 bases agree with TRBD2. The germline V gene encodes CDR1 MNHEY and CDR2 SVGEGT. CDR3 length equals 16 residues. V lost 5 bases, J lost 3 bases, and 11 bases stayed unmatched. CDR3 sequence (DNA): TGTGCCAGCAGTGACCCAATAGGACTAGCGAACTACGAGCAGTACGTC. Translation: CASSDPIGLANYEQYV.

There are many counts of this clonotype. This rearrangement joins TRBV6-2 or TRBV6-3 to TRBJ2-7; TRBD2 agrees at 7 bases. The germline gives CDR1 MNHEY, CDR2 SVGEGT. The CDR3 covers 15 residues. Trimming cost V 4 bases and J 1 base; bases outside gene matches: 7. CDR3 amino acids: CASSFVTSSSYEQYF. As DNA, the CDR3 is TGTGCCAGCAGTTTCGTGACTAGCTCTTCCTACGAGCAGTACTTC.

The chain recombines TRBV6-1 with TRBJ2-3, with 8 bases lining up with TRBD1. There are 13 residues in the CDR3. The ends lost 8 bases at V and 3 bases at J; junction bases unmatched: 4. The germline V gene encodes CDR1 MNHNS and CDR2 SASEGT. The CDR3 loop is CASGDRQTDTQYF. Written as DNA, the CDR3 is TGTGCCAGCGGGGACAGGCAGACAGATACGCAGTATTTT.

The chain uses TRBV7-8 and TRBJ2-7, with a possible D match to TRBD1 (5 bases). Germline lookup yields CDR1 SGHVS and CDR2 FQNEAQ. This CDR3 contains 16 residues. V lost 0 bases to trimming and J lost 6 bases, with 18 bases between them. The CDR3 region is CASSLASGPLRAEQYF. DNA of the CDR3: TGTGCCAGCAGCTTAGCATCAGGGCCACTCCGGGCCGAGCAGTACTTC.

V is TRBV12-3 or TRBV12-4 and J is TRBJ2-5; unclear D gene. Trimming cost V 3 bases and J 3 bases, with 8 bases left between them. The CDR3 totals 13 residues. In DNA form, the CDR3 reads TGTGCCAGCAGTTTGGACCCTAAAGAGACCCAGTACTTC. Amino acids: CASSLDPKETQYF.

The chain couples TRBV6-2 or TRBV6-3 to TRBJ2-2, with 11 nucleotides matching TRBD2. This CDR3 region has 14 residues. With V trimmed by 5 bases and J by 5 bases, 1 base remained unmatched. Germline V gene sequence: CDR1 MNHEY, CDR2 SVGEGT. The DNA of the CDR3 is TGTGCCAGCAGTCGACTAGCGGGAACCGGGGAGCTGTTTTTT. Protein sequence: CASSRLAGTGELFF.

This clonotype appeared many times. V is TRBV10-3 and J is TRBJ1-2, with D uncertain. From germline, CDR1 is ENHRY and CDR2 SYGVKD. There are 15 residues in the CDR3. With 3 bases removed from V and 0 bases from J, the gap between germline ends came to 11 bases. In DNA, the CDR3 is TGTGCCATCAGTGATTTGAGGAACGCTAACTATGGCTACACCTTC. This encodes CAISDLRNANYGYTF.

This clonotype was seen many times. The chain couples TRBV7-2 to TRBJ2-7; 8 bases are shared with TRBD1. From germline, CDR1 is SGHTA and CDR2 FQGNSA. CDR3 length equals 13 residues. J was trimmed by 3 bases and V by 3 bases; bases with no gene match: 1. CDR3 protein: CASSFDRGYEQYF. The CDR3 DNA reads TGTGCCAGCAGCTTCGACAGGGGCTACGAGCAGTACTTC.

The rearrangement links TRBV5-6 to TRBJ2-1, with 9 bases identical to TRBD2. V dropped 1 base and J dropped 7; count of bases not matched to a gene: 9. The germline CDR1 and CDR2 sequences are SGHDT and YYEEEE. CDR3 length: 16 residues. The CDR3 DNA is TGTGCCAGCAGCTTGTTGCGGGAGGGCCCTCGGAATGAGCAGTTCTTC. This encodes CASSLLREGPRNEQFF.

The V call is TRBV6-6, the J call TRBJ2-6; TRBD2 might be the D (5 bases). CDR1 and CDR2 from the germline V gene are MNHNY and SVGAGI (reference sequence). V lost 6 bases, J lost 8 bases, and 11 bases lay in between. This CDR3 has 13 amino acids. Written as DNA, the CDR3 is TGTGCCAGCAGAGCGGACCCGACCAACGTCCTGACTTTC. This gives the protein CASRADPTNVLTF.

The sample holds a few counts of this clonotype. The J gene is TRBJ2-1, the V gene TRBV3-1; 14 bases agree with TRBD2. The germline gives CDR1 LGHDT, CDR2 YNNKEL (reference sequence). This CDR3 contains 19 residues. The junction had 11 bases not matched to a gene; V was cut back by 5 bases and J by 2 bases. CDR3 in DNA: TGTGCCAGCAGCTCGAGACTAGCGGGAGGGGCCCCCGCCTACAATGAGCAGTTCTTC. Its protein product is CASSSRLAGGAPAYNEQFF.

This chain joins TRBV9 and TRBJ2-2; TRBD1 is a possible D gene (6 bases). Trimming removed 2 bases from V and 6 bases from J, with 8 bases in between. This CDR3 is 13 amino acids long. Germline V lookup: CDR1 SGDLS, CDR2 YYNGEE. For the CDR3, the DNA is TGTGCCAGCAGCGTGGGGGCCTCCGGGGAGCTGTTTTTT. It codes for CASSVGASGELFF.

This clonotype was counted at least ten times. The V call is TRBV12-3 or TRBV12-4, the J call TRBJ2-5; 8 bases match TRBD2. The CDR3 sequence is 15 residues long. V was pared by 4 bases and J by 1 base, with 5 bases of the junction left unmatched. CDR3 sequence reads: CASSSSGSGQETQYF. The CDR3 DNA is TGTGCCAGCAGTTCTAGCGGGTCGGGCCAAGAGACCCAGTACTTC.

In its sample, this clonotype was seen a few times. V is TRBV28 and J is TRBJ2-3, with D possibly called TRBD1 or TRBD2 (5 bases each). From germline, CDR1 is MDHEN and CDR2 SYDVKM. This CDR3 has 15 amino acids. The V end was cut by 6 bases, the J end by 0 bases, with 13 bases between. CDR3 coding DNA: TGTGCCAGCAGGGGGACGGCACCCAGCACAGATACGCAGTATTTT. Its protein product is CASRGTAPSTDTQYF.

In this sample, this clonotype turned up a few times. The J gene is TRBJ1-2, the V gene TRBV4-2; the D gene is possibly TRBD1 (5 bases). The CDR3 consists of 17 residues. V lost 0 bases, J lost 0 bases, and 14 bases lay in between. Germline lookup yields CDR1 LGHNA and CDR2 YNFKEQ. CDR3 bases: TGTGCCAGCAGCCAAGATGCTTCGGGCAGGGCTAACTATGGCTACACCTTC. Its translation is CASSQDASGRANYGYTF.

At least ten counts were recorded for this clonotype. The CDR3 sequence: CASSALGGAYSPLHF. The CDR3 nucleotides read TGTGCCAGCAGCGCGCTCGGGGGTGCGTATTCACCCCTCCACTTT. The chain employs TRBV7-2 and TRBJ1-6, with D tentatively TRBD1 (5 bases). Per the germline V gene, CDR1 is SGHTA and CDR2 is FQGNSA. The CDR3 totals 15 residues. V was pared by 5 bases and J by 8 bases, with 16 bases between.

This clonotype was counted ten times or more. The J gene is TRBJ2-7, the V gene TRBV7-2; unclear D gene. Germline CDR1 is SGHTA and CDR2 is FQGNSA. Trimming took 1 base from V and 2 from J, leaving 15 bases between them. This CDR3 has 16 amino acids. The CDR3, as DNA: TGTGCCAGCAGCTTAGTGTCGGCAGGCGCGCCCTACGAGCAGTACTTC. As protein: CASSLVSAGAPYEQYF.

For the CDR3, the DNA is TGTGCCACCAGTGATCCCCGACTGGGCCTTGATACGCAGTATTTT. Encoded protein: CATSDPRLGLDTQYF. The chain combines TRBV24-1 with TRBJ2-3; D remains unclear. The V and J ends lost 3 bases and 6 bases respectively, with 15 bases between them. Germline-derived CDR1 and CDR2 are KGHDR and SFDVKD. The CDR3 has 15 amino acids.

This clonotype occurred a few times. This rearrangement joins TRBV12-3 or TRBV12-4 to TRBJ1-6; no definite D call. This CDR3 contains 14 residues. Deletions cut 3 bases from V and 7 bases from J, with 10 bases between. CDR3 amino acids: CASSLGSRNSPLHF. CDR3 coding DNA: TGTGCCAGCAGTTTGGGCTCGAGGAATTCACCCCTCCACTTT.

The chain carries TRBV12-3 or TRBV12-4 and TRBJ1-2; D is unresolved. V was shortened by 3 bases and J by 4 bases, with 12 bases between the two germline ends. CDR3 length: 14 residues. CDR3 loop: CASSLDARAYGYTF. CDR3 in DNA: TGTGCCAGCAGTTTGGACGCAAGGGCCTATGGCTACACCTTC.

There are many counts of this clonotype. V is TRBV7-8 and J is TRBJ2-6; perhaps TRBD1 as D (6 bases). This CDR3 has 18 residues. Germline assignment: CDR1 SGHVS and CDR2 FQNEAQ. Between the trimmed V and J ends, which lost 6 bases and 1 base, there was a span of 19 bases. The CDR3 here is CASRQKQGIVSGANVLTF. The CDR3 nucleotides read TGTGCCAGCAGGCAAAAACAGGGCATTGTGTCTGGGGCCAACGTCCTGACTTTC.